This TCR beta chain is drawn from a study of T-cell reconstitution after alpha-beta-depleted transplantation in children. Trimming took 4 bases from V and 9 from J; bases not matched to a gene: 13. The CDR3 contains 16 residues. The germline CDR1 and CDR2 sequences are SGHRS and YFSETQ. This clonotype came up many times. Researchers prepared the TCRbeta library using unique molecular identifiers, the study reports. TCRdb reprocessed the PCR reads via MiXCR and lists one record per CDR3 protein. The sample lists some 590,000 distinct CDR3 sequences; 8% to 11% were seen once. The V call is TRBV5-1, the J call TRBJ2-1, with TRBD2 matching over 10 bases. The sequencing here drew on PBMCs from the stem cell graft donor, taken from the stem cell graft. The origin of this receptor is a human donor who donated a stem cell graft to a child with acute myeloid leukemia. CDR3 in DNA: TGCGCCAGCAGCGACGGCCTGCGAGCGGGAGGGGGTGAGCAGTTCTTC. Protein product: CASSDGLRAGGGEQFF.